The rows below give T cell receptor beta chains drawn from one sample of a study of T cells in Graves' hyperthyroidism and ophthalmopathy. A single record per CDR3 protein comes from TCRdb applying MiXCR to the multiplex PCR reads. The data show 300,000 to 450,000 distinct CDR3 sequences, 17% seen once. Sequencing was done on a sample of blood. Every receptor here comes from a woman between 25 and 40 years old with Graves' hyperthyroidism that later progressed to Graves' ophthalmopathy. Both conserved end residues are part of each CDR3. D genes are given only for firm matches. Clone size, where shown, is once, few, many, or a class for clones that have expanded.

j_call d_call v_call clone_size cdr3_nt cdr3_aa
TRBJ2-7 TRBD1 TRBV19 many TGTGCCACCAAAGCCGGGACAGGGTCCTACGAGCAGTACTTC CATKAGTGSYEQYF
TRBJ2-7 - TRBV28 many TGTGCCAGCAGTTTAGGGGCGGGGCTAGCTCCCCACGAGCAGTACTTC CASSLGAGLAPHEQYF
TRBJ2-7 TRBD2 TRBV6-1 few TGTGCCAGCAGTGTGGCAGCGGGGCTCCTCTACGAGCAGTACTTC CASSVAAGLLYEQYF
TRBJ1-2 TRBD1 TRBV20-1 many TGCAGTGCCACAACGACAGGGATTAACTATGGCTACACCTTC CSATTTGINYGYTF
TRBJ2-2 - TRBV11-2 - TGTGCCAGCAGCAACGGACGGATAACCGGGGAGCTGTTTTTT CASSNGRITGELFF
TRBJ2-7 - TRBV5-1 many TGCGCCAGCAGCTTCGGGACAAACTACGAGCAGTACTTC CASSFGTNYEQYF
TRBJ2-2 - TRBV28 - TGTGCCAGCAGGTGGGGCCATGGGGCCGGGGAGCTGTTTTTT CASRWGHGAGELFF
TRBJ2-7 - TRBV13 few TGTGCCAGCAGCTTATCGGGAATGAAACACGAGCAGTACTTC CASSLSGMKHEQYF
TRBJ2-5 TRBD2 TRBV5-4 - TGTGCCAGCAGCCATCTAGCGGGGGGGCCCCACGGGGAGACCCAGTACTTC CASSHLAGGPHGETQYF
TRBJ1-1 - TRBV27 many TGTGCCAGCAGTTTATTGCCCCCGGGAACTGAAGCTTTCTTT CASSLLPPGTEAFF
TRBJ1-5 - TRBV28 - TGTGCCAGCAGTTCCGGGAAAATCAATCAGCCCCAGCATTTT CASSSGKINQPQHF
TRBJ2-7 TRBD1 TRBV29-1 - TGCAGCGTTGAAGATAATGAGGGGGCCGGCTACGAGCAGTACTTC CSVEDNEGAGYEQYF
TRBJ1-3 - TRBV4-1 few TGCGCCAGCAGCCAAGATCGAGGTTTAAACACCATATATTTT CASSQDRGLNTIYF
TRBJ2-2 - TRBV12-3/TRBV12-4 many TGTGCCAGCAGTTTAGACAGTAACACCGGGGAGCTGTTTTTT CASSLDSNTGELFF
TRBJ2-3 - TRBV6-1 many TGTGCCAGCAGTGAGACAGTTCACACAGATACGCAGTATTTT CASSETVHTDTQYF
TRBJ2-7 TRBD2 TRBV6-1 many TGTGCCAGCACCGGGGGACTAGCGGACCCCTACGAGCAGTACTTC CASTGGLADPYEQYF
TRBJ2-1 - TRBV27 many TGTGCCAGCAGTTTATCGACGGGAGTCCCCTACAATGAGCAGTTCTTC CASSLSTGVPYNEQFF
TRBJ2-5 - TRBV7-9 few TGTGCCAGCAGCCCCACCGAACTAGTTCAAGAGACCCAGTACTTC CASSPTELVQETQYF
TRBJ2-1 TRBD1 TRBV18 once TGTGCCAGCTCACCGGGACAGGGTTTTTACAATGAGCAGTTCTTC CASSPGQGFYNEQFF
TRBJ2-7 - TRBV7-9 - TGTGCCAGCAGCATTAGCGTGTATAGGGAGCAGTACTTC CASSISVYREQYF
TRBJ2-3 TRBD1 TRBV12-3/TRBV12-4 - TGTGCCAGCAGCGACAGGGGAGAAGATACGCAGTATTTT CASSDRGEDTQYF
TRBJ2-2 TRBD2 TRBV2 - TGTGCCAGCAGGCCGGGACTAGCGGGAGGGATGGGGGAGCTGTTTTTT CASRPGLAGGMGELFF
TRBJ2-5 TRBD2 TRBV6-5 many TGTGCCAGCAGTTATCGGCGACTAGCGGGTCGAGAGACCCAGTACTTC CASSYRRLAGRETQYF
TRBJ2-3 - TRBV28 many TGTGCCAGCAGTTTCCTTACGGGCGCAGATACGCAGTATTTT CASSFLTGADTQYF